This T cell receptor (beta chain) was identified during a study of Ad26.COV2.S vaccination and SARS-CoV-2 variants. Background on the study: Once, or twice with 56 days between doses, Ad26.COV2.S was given intramuscularly. Overall study findings and caveats: Analyses that measured TCR breadth and depth may have underestimated total T cell responses.

For this clone: Its antigen remains unidentified.

Germline values: CDR1 SGHDN, CDR2 FVKESK. Trimming left V 4 bases short and J 7 bases short, with 14 bases between. There are 15 residues in the CDR3. TCRdb keeps only in-frame clones here, not all; method: immunoSEQ multiplex PCR. This sample has some 340,000 clones; about 82% occur once, and the top ten carry 2% to 2.5%. The treatment here: about 20 received Ad26.COV2.S at low or high dose, single or two shots; about 5 received placebo; per-sample allocation not given. Samples were taken on day 63 after the first vaccine or placebo injection. An Ad26 vector that expressed Wuhan-strain SARS-CoV-2 spike constituted the vaccine.

The chain recombines TRBV14 with TRBJ1-6; D perhaps matches TRBD1 (6 bases). The TCR comes from a person aged 18-65 years who received the Ad26.COV2.S COVID-19 vaccine or a placebo. Material: peripheral blood, obtained in a trial of Ad26.COV2.S vaccine versus placebo. Here the CDR3 reads CASSRLGGGNSPLHF. The CDR3 region has the DNA TGTGCCAGCAGCCGCTTAGGGGGGGGCAATTCACCCCTCCACTTT.